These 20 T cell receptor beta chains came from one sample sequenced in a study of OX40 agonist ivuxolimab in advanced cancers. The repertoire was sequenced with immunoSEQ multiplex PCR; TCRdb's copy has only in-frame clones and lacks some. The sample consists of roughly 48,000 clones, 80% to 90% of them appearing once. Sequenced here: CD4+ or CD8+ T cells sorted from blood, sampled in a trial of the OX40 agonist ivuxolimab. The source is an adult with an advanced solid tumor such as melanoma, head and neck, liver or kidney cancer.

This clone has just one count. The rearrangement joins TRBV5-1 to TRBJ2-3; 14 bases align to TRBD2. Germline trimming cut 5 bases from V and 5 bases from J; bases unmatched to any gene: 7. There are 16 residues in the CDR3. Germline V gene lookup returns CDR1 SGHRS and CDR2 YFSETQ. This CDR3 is CASSQGLAGAGDTQYF. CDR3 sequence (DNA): TGCGCCAGCAGTCAGGGACTAGCGGGAGCGGGAGATACGCAGTATTTT.

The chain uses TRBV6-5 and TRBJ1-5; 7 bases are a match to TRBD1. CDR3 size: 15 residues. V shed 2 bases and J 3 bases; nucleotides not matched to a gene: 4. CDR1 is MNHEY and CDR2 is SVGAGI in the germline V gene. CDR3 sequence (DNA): TGTGCCAGCAGTTACCGACAGGGCTTCAATCAGCCCCAGCATTTT. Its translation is CASSYRQGFNQPQHF.

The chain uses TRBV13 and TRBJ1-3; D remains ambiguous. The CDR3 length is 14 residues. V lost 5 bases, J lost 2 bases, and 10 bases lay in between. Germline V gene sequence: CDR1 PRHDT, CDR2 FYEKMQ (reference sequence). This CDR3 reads CASSERSAGNTIYF. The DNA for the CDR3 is TGTGCCAGCAGCGAAAGATCCGCTGGAAACACCATATATTTT.

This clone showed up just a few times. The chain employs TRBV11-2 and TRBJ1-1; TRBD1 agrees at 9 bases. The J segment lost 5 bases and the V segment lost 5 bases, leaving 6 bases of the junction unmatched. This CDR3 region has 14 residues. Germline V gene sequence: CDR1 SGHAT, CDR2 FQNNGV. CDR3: CASSEQGAYTEAFF. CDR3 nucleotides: TGTGCCAGCAGCGAACAGGGGGCGTATACTGAAGCTTTCTTT.

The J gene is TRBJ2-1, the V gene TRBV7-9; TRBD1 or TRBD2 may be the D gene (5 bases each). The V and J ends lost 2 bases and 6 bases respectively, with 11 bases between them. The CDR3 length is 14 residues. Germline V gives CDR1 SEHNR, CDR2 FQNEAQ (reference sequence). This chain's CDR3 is CASSLSGTVNEQFF. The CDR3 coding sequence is TGTGCCAGCAGCTTATCCGGGACCGTCAATGAGCAGTTCTTC. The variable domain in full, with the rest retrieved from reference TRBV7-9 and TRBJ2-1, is DTGVSQNPRHKITKRGQNVTFRCDPISEHNRLYWYRQTLGQGPEFLTYFQNEAQLEKSRLLSDRFSAERPKGSFSTLEIQRTEQGDSAMYLCASSLSGTVNEQFFGPGTRLTVL.

The DNA of the CDR3 is TGTGCCAGCAGCCCAGGGGACACCTTACAAGAGACCCAGTACTTC. Its protein is CASSPGDTLQETQYF. V usage is TRBV7-9 and J usage is TRBJ2-5; D perhaps matches TRBD1 (6 bases). The CDR3 length is 15 residues. Per the germline V gene, CDR1 is SEHNR and CDR2 is FQNEAQ (reference sequence). The V and J ends lost 5 bases and 2 bases respectively, with 15 bases between them.

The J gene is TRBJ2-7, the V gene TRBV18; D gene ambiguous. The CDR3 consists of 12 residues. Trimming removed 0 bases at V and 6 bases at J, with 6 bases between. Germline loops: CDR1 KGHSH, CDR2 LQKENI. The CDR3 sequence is CASSPPAGEQYF. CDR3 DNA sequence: TGTGCCAGCTCACCACCGGCTGGCGAGCAGTACTTC.

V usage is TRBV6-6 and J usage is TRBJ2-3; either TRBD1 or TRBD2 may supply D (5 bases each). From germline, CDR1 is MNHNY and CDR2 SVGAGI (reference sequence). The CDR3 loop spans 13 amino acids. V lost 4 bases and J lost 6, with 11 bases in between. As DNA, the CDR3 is TGTGCCAGCAGTTCCGGGACGTCGGATACGCAGTATTTT. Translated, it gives CASSSGTSDTQYF.

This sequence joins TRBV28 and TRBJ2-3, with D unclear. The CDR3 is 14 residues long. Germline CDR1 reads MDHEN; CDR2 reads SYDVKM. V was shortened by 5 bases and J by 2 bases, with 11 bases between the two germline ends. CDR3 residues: CASSPLGITDTQYF. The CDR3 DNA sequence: TGTGCCAGCAGTCCTTTAGGGATCACAGATACGCAGTATTTT. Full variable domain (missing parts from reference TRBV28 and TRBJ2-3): DVKVTQSSRYLVKRTGEKVFLECVQDMDHENMFWYRQDPGLGLRLIYFSYDVKMKEKGDIPEGYSVSREKKERFSLILESASTNQTSMYLCASSPLGITDTQYFGPGTRLTVL.

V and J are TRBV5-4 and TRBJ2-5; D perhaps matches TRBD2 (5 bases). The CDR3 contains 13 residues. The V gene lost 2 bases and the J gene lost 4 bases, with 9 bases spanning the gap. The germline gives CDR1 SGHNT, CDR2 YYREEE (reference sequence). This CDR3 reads CASSFKGGETQYF. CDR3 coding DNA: TGTGCCAGCAGCTTTAAAGGAGGAGAGACCCAGTACTTC.

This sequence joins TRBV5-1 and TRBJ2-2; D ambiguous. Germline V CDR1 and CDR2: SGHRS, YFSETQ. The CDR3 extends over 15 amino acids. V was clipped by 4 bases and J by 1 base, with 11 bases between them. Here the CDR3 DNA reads TGCGCCAGCAGCAGGGTAGCAGGGAACACCGGGGAGCTGTTTTTT. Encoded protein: CASSRVAGNTGELFF.

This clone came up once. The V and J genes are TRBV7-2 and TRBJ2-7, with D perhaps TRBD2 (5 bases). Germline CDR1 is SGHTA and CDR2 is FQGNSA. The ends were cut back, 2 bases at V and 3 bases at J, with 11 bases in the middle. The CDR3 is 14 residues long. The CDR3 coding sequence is TGTGCCAGCAGCTTAAGGAGGCTATTCTACGAGCAGTACTTC. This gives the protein CASSLRRLFYEQYF.

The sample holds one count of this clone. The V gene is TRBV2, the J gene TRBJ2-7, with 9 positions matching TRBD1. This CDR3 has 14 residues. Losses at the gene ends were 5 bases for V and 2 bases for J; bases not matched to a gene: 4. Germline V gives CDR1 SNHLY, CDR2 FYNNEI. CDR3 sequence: CASSSDRGAYEQYF. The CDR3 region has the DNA TGTGCCAGCAGTTCCGACAGGGGGGCCTACGAGCAGTACTTC.

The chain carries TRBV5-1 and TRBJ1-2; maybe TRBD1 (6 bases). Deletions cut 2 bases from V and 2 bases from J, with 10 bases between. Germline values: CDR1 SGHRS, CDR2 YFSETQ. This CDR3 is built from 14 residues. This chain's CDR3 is CASSLGGENYGYTF. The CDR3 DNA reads TGCGCCAGCAGCTTAGGGGGTGAAAACTATGGCTACACCTTC.

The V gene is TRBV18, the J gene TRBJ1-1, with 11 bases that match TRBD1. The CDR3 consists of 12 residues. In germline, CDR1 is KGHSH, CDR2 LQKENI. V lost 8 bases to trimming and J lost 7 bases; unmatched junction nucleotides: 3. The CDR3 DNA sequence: TGTGCCAGCAAGGGGACAGGGGGTGAAGCTTTCTTT. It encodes CASKGTGGEAFF.

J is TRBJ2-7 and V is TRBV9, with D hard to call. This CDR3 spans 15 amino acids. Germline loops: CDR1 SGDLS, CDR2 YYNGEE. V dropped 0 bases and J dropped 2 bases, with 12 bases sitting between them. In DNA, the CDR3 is TGTGCCAGCAGCGTAGCTCCTGGTCGGGCCTACGAGCAGTACTTC. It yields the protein CASSVAPGRAYEQYF.

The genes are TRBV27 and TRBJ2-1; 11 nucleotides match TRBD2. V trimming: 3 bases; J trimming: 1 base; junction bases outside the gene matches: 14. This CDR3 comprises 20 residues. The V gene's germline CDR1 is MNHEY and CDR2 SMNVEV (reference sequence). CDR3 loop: CASSFMGLGTSGKSYNEQFF. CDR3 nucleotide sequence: TGTGCCAGCAGTTTTATGGGGCTTGGGACTAGCGGCAAATCCTACAATGAGCAGTTCTTC.

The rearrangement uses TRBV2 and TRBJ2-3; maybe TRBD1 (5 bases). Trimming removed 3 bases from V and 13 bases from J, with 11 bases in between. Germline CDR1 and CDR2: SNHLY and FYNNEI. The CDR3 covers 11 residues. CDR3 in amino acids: CASSEDGHEYF. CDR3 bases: TGTGCCAGCAGTGAGGACGGACATGAGTATTTT. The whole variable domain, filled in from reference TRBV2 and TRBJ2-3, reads EPEVTQTPSHQVTQMGQEVILRCVPISNHLYFYWYRQILGQKVEFLVSFYNNEISEKSEIFDDQFSVERPDGSNFTLKIRSTKLEDSAMYFCASSEDGHEYFGPGTRLTVL.

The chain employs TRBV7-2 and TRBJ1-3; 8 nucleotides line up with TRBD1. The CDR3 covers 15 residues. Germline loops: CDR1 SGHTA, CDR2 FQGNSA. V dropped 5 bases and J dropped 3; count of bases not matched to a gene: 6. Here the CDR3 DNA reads TGTGCCAGCAGCCCCGGACAGGGACGTGGAAACACCATATATTTT. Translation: CASSPGQGRGNTIYF.

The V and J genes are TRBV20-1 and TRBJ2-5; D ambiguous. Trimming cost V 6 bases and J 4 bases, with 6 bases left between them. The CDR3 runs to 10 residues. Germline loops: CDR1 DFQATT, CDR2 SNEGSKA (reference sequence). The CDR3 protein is CSAPLETQYF. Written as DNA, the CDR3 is TGCAGTGCCCCCCTAGAGACCCAGTACTTC.